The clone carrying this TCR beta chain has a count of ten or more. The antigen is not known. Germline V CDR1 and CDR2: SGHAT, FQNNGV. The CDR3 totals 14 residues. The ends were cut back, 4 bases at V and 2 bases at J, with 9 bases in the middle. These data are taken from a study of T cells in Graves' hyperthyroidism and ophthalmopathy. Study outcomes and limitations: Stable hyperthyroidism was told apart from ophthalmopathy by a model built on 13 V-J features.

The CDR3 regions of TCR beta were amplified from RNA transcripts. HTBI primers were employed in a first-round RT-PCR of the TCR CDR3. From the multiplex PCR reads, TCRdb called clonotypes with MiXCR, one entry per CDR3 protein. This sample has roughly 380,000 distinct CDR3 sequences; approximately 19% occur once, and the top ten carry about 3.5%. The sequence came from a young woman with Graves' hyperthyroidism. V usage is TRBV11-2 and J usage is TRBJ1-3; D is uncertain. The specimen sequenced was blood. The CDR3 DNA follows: TGTGCCAGCAGCTCACTCGTAACTGGAAACACCATATATTTT. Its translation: CASSSLVTGNTIYF.